These T cell receptor beta chains were read from a single sample in a study of blood T cell repertoires in COVID-19. The assay was immunoSEQ multiplex PCR, and TCRdb's table has in-frame clones only and misses some. Of approximately 93,000 clones in the sample, about 78% are singletons; the top ten hold around an eighth. Sequencing was done on a sample of peripheral blood. These receptors all come from a woman older than 75 with acute or convalescent COVID-19. Both conserved end residues are part of each CDR3. The D gene is left open where the match is weak. The listing skips clone size in some rows; elsewhere it reads once, few, many or a size class.

>TRBD2|TRBV24-1|TRBJ2-3|18|few
TGTGCCACCAGTGATTTTATAGCTAGCGGACCAAAGACAGATACGCAGTATTTT
CATSDFIASGPKTDTQYF
>-|TRBV4-1|TRBJ2-7|14|-
TGCGCCAGCAGCCCCCAACAGGGAACCTACGAGCAGTACTTC
CASSPQQGTYEQYF
>TRBD1|TRBV4-1|TRBJ1-3|16|-
TGCGCCAGCAGCCAGGGGACAGGGGGCTCGCGGAACACCATATATTTT
CASSQGTGGSRNTIYF
>-|TRBV6-5|TRBJ1-1|14|once
TGTGCCAGCAGAAGACAGCTCATGAACACTGAAGCTTTCTTT
CASRRQLMNTEAFF
>-|TRBV6-5|TRBJ1-2|14|-
TGTGCCAGCAGTTACCTGGGACACCATCTCGGCTACACCTTC
CASSYLGHHLGYTF
>-|TRBV6-5|TRBJ2-5|14|-
TGTGCCAGCCGAGGCCGGGGTAGCGTGGAGACCCAGTACTTC
CASRGRGSVETQYF
>TRBD1|TRBV5-1|TRBJ1-2|15|-
TGCGCCAGCAGCTTGGGACAGGGCATCAGCTATGGCTACACCTTC
CASSLGQGISYGYTF
>-|TRBV5-1|TRBJ1-3|12|-
TGCGCCAGCAGCTCACAGGGTAAAGTCATATATTTT
CASSSQGKVIYF
>-|TRBV7-3|TRBJ1-1|13|-
TGTGCCAGCAGCTTAGACTCATACACTGAAGCTTTCTTT
CASSLDSYTEAFF
>-|TRBV11-2|TRBJ2-5|13|few
TGTGCCAGCAGCGCAGGGTACCAAGAGACCCAGTACTTC
CASSAGYQETQYF
>TRBD2|TRBV7-2|TRBJ2-3|16|-
TGTGCCAGCAGCTTCGATAGCGGGGGCCCCGTCGATACGCAGTATTTT
CASSFDSGGPVDTQYF
>-|TRBV18|TRBJ1-1|14|-
TGTGCCAGCTCACCAAGGTCGGGGAACACTGAAGCTTTCTTT
CASSPRSGNTEAFF
>TRBD1|TRBV19|TRBJ1-1|16|-
TGTGCCAGTGGGGGGCGGACAGGGAACCTGAACACTGAAGCTTTCTTT
CASGGRTGNLNTEAFF
>TRBD1|TRBV12-3/TRBV12-4|TRBJ1-1|13|once
TGTGCCAGCAGTTGGGACAGTTACACTGAAGCTTTCTTT
CASSWDSYTEAFF
>-|TRBV11-2|TRBJ1-3|13|once
TGTGCCAGCAGCTTAGGAGGGGGATCCACCATATATTTT
CASSLGGGSTIYF
>TRBD1|TRBV7-2|TRBJ1-6|16|-
TGTGCCAGCAGGGACGGACAGGGGGCGATCGGTTCACCCCTCCACTTT
CASRDGQGAIGSPLHF
>-|TRBV9|TRBJ2-1|15|few
TGTGCCAGCAGCGTGGAGGACTCCTCCTACAATGAGCAGTTCTTC
CASSVEDSSYNEQFF
>-|TRBV4-1|TRBJ2-5|14|-
TGCGCCAGCAGCAGGCGGGGAGAACAAGAGACCCAGTACTTC
CASSRRGEQETQYF
>-|TRBV5-1|TRBJ2-3|13|-
TGCGCCAGCAGTGCGGCCAGGGCGGATACGCAGTATTTT
CASSAARADTQYF
>TRBD1|TRBV9|TRBJ1-4|17|-
TGTGCCAGCAGCGAAGGGACAGGGGGAGAGTTGGGTGAAAAACTGTTTTTT
CASSEGTGGELGEKLFF
>-|TRBV12-3/TRBV12-4|TRBJ1-2|13|-
TGTGCCAGCAGTTTCTCCAGGAACTATGGCTACACCTTC
CASSFSRNYGYTF
>-|TRBV4-3|TRBJ1-6|16|-
TGCGCCAGCAGCCAAGTTGATCCCACAGGGCGTTCACCCCTCCACTTT
CASSQVDPTGRSPLHF
>TRBD2|TRBV5-4|TRBJ2-5|16|-
TGTGCCAGCAGCACCGGGACTAGTCTGGGACAAGAGACCCAGTACTTC
CASSTGTSLGQETQYF
>-|TRBV2|TRBJ2-3|17|-
TGTGCCAGCAGGCCTCGGGACTTTAGACGGGGCACAGATACGCAGTATTTT
CASRPRDFRRGTDTQYF
>-|TRBV7-2|TRBJ2-7|13|-
TGTGCCAGCAGCTCCACGGGGGTCGACGAGCAGTACTTC
CASSSTGVDEQYF
>-|TRBV18|TRBJ1-5|16|-
TGTGCCAGCTCACGCTCCTCAGGGGATAGCAATCAGCCCCAGCATTTT
CASSRSSGDSNQPQHF
>-|TRBV11-1|TRBJ1-1|14|-
TGTGCCAGCAGCTTAGAACGGTTGAACACTGAAGCTTTCTTT
CASSLERLNTEAFF
>TRBD1|TRBV5-1|TRBJ1-1|14|-
TGCGCCAGCAGCTTTGACAGGGTTGCCGCTGAAGCTTTCTTT
CASSFDRVAAEAFF
>-|TRBV5-1|TRBJ1-3|15|-
TGCGCCAGCAGCGAATCGGGAAGCTCTGGAAACACCATATATTTT
CASSESGSSGNTIYF
>TRBD2|TRBV10-3|TRBJ2-3|19|-
TGTGCCATCACCGCGACCCCTAGCGGGGGATCTATTAGCACAGATACGCAGTATTTT
CAITATPSGGSISTDTQYF
>-|TRBV3-1/TRBV3-2|TRBJ1-4|15|once
TGTGCCAGCAGCCGGGATGGACAGATTAATGAAAAACTGTTTTTT
CASSRDGQINEKLFF
>-|TRBV7-6|TRBJ2-7|15|-
TGTGCCAGCAGCTTAGGGGCGGGGAGCTCCTACGAGCAGTACTTC
CASSLGAGSSYEQYF
>TRBD2|TRBV27|TRBJ2-7|15|few
TGTGCCAGCAGTCAACCTAGCGGGCCGTCCTACGAGCAGTACTTC
CASSQPSGPSYEQYF
>-|TRBV5-6|TRBJ1-1|13|-
TGTGCCAGCAGCCCCGTCGGAGGGCATAAAGCTTTCTTT
CASSPVGGHKAFF